The 13 T cell receptor beta chains reported below all come from one sample, sequenced in a study of TIL therapy for anti-PD-1-resistant metastatic lung cancer. Regarding time point: pre-treatment sample, taken before nivolumab and TIL therapy. The immunoSEQ assay was v3. Clones were sequenced by immunoSEQ multiplex PCR, and TCRdb holds only the in-frame ones, with some missing. This table has tens of thousands of clones, roughly 78% appearing once. Here the sequenced sample was blood, taken at baseline. The source of these receptors is a woman between 30 and 80 years old with non-small cell lung cancer.

The V and J genes are TRBV10-1 and TRBJ2-5; D might be TRBD1 (6 bases). V shed 10 bases and J shed 4 bases, with 13 bases lying between them. CDR3 size: 12 residues. Germline V lookup: CDR1 WNHNN, CDR2 SYGVQD (reference sequence). The CDR3 DNA reads TGCGCCACCTCACAGGGATCAGAGACCCAGTACTTC. Translation gives CATSQGSETQYF.

This sequence joins TRBV5-1 and TRBJ2-1; the D gene is possibly TRBD2 (5 bases). V was clipped by 2 bases and J by 13 bases, with 31 bases between them. The CDR3 has 18 residues. Germline lookup yields CDR1 SGHRS and CDR2 YFSETQ. CDR3 coding DNA: TGCGCCAGCAGCTTTCAATTTCATGGGGAGAAGCTCAAAAACGGCCAGTTCTTC. The encoded protein is CASSFQFHGEKLKNGQFF.

The chain is built from TRBV5-1 and TRBJ2-3; perhaps TRBD1 as D (6 bases). This CDR3 is built from 13 residues. CDR1 and CDR2 from the germline V gene are SGHRS and YFSETQ. Trimming shortened V by 0 bases and J by 4 bases, and 6 bases separated the two germline ends. The CDR3, as DNA: TGCGCCAGCAGCTTGGACAGGGCAGATACGCAGTATTTT. Amino acids: CASSLDRADTQYF.

The chain recombines TRBV6-5 with TRBJ2-7, with D possibly matching TRBD2 (5 bases). Looked up from germline, CDR1 is MNHEY and CDR2 is SVGAGI. This CDR3 comprises 15 residues. Trimming took 6 bases from V and 3 from J, leaving 18 bases between them. This chain's CDR3 is CASRTIRGGVYEQYF. The CDR3 DNA reads as TGTGCCAGCAGAACAATCCGGGGTGGGGTCTACGAGCAGTACTTC.

This clone has only one observation. The chain is built from TRBV29-1 and TRBJ2-1, with TRBD2 matching 13 bases. Germline-derived CDR1 and CDR2 are SQVTM and ANQGSEA. There are 14 residues in the CDR3. J gave up 10 bases and V 4 bases, and 7 bases lay outside the gene matches. This chain's CDR3 is CSVGTSGSSWEQFF. In nucleotides, the CDR3 is TGCAGCGTTGGGACTAGCGGGAGTTCATGGGAGCAGTTCTTC.

With regard to this clone: An end of the junction does not agree with germline; a read error may underlie this. The chain uses TRBV11-2 and TRBJ1-1, with a possible D match to TRBD1 (5 bases). The CDR3 runs 12 residues. Germline-derived CDR1 and CDR2 are SGHAT and FQNNGV. DNA of the CDR3: TGTGCCAGCACGTCACAGGACACCGAAGCTTTCTTT. Protein sequence: CASTSQDTEAFF. The full variable domain, with the rest looked up from reference TRBV11-2 and TRBJ1-1, is EAGVAQSPRYKIIEKRQSVAFWCNPISGHATLYWYQQILGQGPKLLIQFQNNGVVDDSQLPKDRFSAERLKGVDSTLKIQPAKLEDSAVYLCASTSQDTEAFFGQGTRLTVV.

This rearrangement joins TRBV7-9 to TRBJ1-2; 8 bases map to TRBD1. CDR3 size: 14 residues. The germline CDR1 and CDR2 sequences are SEHNR and FQNEAQ (reference sequence). The trim removed 4 bases at V and 5 bases at J, leaving 6 bases unmatched. The CDR3 sequence: CASSSTGAWYGYTF. In nucleotides, the CDR3 is TGTGCCAGCAGCTCGACAGGGGCGTGGTATGGCTACACCTTC.

This clone was seen a few times. V usage is TRBV11-2 and J usage is TRBJ2-7, with D possibly TRBD2 on 6 matching bases. Looked up from germline, CDR1 is SGHAT and CDR2 is FQNNGV. This CDR3 comprises 14 residues. Trimming took 3 bases from V and 1 from J, leaving 10 bases between them. CDR3 coding DNA: TGTGCCAGCAGCTTCCCCGGAGGGTCCTACGAGCAGTACTTC. Its translation is CASSFPGGSYEQYF.

J is TRBJ2-1 and V is TRBV5-1, with D perhaps matching TRBD1 or TRBD2 (5 bases each). This CDR3 region has 14 residues. V was clipped by 4 bases and J by 4 bases, with 12 bases between them. Germline V gene lookup returns CDR1 SGHRS and CDR2 YFSETQ. CDR3 loop: CASSTGTPYNEQFF. The CDR3 nucleotides are TGCGCCAGCAGCACCGGGACGCCTTACAATGAGCAGTTCTTC.

The J gene is TRBJ2-3, the V gene TRBV11-2; D unresolved. This CDR3 is 16 amino acids long. Trimming pared 5 bases from V and 4 bases from J, leaving 19 bases between. The germline CDR1 and CDR2 sequences are SGHAT and FQNNGV. CDR3 in DNA: TGTGCCAGCAGCCCCGGGCCGACCAAACGGGCAGATACGCAGTATTTT. It specifies CASSPGPTKRADTQYF.

The CDR3 DNA follows: TGTGCCAGCAGCGTCGGGACTCCGAGCGTCGAGCAGTACTTC. It specifies CASSVGTPSVEQYF. V gene TRBV7-8 combines with J gene TRBJ2-7; the D gene is possibly TRBD2 (6 bases). Deletions cut 5 bases from V and 6 bases from J, with 17 bases between. In germline, CDR1 is SGHVS, CDR2 FQNEAQ. This CDR3 has 14 amino acids.

The V gene is TRBV7-2, the J gene TRBJ2-2, with 13 bases matching TRBD2. In germline, CDR1 is SGHTA, CDR2 FQGNSA. V lost 4 bases, J lost 9 bases, and 8 bases stayed unmatched. CDR3 size: 16 residues. The CDR3 reads CASSSILAGGPRELFF. The CDR3 bases are TGTGCCAGCAGCTCGATACTAGCGGGGGGGCCGAGGGAGCTGTTTTTT.

The genes are TRBV20-1 and TRBJ1-4, with D unclear. Between the trimmed V and J ends, which lost 6 bases and 2 bases, there was a span of 4 bases. CDR3 length: 11 residues. The germline CDR1 and CDR2 sequences are DFQATT and SNEGSKA (reference sequence). The CDR3 sequence is CSARTNEKLFF. In nucleotides, the CDR3 is TGCAGTGCGCGGACTAATGAAAAACTGTTTTTT.